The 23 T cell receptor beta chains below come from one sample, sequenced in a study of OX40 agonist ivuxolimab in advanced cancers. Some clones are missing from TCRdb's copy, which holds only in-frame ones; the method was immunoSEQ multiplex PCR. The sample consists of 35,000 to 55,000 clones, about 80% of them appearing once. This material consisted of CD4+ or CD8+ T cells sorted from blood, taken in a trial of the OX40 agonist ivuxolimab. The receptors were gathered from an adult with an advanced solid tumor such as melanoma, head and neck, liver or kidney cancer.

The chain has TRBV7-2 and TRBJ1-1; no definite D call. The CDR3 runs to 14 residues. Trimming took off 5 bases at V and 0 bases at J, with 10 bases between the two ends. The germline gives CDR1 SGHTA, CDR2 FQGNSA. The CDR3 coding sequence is TGTGCCAGCAGCCCCTTTGAAATGAACACTGAAGCTTTCTTT. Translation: CASSPFEMNTEAFF.

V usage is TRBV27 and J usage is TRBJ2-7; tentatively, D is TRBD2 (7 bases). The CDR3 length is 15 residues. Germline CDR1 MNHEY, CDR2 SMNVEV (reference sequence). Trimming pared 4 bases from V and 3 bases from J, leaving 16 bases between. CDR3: CASSSPSGRGYEQYF. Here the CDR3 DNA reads TGTGCCAGCAGTTCCCCTAGCGGCAGGGGCTACGAGCAGTACTTC.

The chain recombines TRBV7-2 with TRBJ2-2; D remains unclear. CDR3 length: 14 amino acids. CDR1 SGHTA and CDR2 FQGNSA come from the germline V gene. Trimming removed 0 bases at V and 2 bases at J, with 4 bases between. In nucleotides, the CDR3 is TGTGCCAGCAGCTTAGCGGGAAACACCGGGGAGCTGTTTTTT. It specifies CASSLAGNTGELFF.

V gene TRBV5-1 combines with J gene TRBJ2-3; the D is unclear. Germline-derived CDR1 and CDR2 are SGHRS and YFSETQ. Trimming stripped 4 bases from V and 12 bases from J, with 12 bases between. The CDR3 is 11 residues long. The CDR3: CASSNEVAQYF. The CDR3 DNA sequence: TGCGCCAGCAGCAATGAGGTAGCTCAGTATTTT.

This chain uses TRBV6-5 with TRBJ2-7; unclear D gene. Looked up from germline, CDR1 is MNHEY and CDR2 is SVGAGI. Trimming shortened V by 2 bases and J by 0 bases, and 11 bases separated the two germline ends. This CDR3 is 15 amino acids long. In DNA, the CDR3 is TGTGCCAGCAGTTACGGGCAGTCCGACTCCTACGAGCAGTACTTC. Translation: CASSYGQSDSYEQYF.

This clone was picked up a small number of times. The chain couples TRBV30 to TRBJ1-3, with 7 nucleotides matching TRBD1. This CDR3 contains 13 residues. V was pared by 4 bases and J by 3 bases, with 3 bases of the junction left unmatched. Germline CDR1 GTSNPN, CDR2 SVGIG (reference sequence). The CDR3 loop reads CAWTTGIGNTIYF. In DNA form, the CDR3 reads TGTGCCTGGACGACAGGGATTGGAAACACCATATATTTT. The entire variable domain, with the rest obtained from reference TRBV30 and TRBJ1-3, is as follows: SQTIHQWPATLVQPVGSPLSLECTVEGTSNPNLYWYRQAAGRGLQLLFYSVGIGQISSEVPQNLSASRPQDRQFILSSKKLLLSDSGFYLCAWTTGIGNTIYFGEGSWLTVV.

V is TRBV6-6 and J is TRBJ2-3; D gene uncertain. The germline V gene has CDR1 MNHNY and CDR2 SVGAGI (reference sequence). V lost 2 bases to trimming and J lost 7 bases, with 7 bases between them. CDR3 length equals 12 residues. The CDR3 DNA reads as TGTGCCAGCAGTTACCTAATTTATACGCAGTATTTT. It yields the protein CASSYLIYTQYF.

CDR3: CASSWGSGSQGSDTQYF. DNA for the CDR3: TGCGCCAGCAGCTGGGGTAGCGGGAGTCAAGGATCAGATACGCAGTATTTT. This sequence joins TRBV5-1 and TRBJ2-3, with 9 positions matching TRBD2. CDR3 length: 17 residues. The V gene end was trimmed by 3 bases and the J gene end by 4 bases; junction bases not matched to a gene: 12. Germline values: CDR1 SGHRS, CDR2 YFSETQ.

The CDR3 DNA reads TGTGCCAGCTCACAGGTCCGGGGGCAGGGGGAACAGCCCCAGCATTTT. Residues: CASSQVRGQGEQPQHF. V and J are TRBV18 and TRBJ1-5; TRBD1 agrees at 7 bases. Germline lookup yields CDR1 KGHSH and CDR2 LQKENI. This CDR3 contains 16 residues. Germline trimming cut 4 bases from V and 7 bases from J; bases unmatched to any gene: 13.

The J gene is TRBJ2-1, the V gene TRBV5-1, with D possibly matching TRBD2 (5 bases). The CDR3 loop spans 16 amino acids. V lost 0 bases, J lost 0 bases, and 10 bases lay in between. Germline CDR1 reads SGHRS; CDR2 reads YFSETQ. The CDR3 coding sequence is TGCGCCAGCAGCTTGGCCCCGGGGAGCTCCTACAATGAGCAGTTCTTC. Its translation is CASSLAPGSSYNEQFF.

In nucleotides, the CDR3 is TGTGCCAGCAGTTTAGGTTGGAGTGGGACTAGCGGGTGGGAGACCCAGTACTTC. The encoded protein is CASSLGWSGTSGWETQYF. This chain connects TRBV28 to TRBJ2-5; 12 bases agree with TRBD2. The germline CDR1 and CDR2 sequences are MDHEN and SYDVKM. After removal of 2 bases from V and 5 bases from J, the junction contained 12 bases not matched to a gene. The CDR3 length is 18 residues.

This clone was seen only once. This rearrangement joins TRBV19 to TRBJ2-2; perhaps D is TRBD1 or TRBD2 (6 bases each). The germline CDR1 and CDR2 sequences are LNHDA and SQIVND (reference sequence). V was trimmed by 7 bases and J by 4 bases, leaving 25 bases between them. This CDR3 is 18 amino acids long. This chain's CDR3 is CASIQTGRTGTRTGELFF. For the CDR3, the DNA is TGTGCCAGTATTCAAACCGGGAGAACAGGGACCCGCACCGGGGAGCTGTTTTTT.

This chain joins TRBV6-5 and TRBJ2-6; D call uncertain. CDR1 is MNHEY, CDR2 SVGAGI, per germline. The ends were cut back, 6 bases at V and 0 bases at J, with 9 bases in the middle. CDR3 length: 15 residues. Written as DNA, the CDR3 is TGTGCCAGCAGGGCTGTTGGCTCTGGGGCCAACGTCCTGACTTTC. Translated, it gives CASRAVGSGANVLTF.

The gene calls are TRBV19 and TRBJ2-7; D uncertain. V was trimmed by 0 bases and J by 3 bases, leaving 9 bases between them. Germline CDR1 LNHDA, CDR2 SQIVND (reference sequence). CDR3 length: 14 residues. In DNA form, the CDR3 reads TGTGCCAGTAGTATAGATTCATCGGTCTACGAGCAGTACTTC. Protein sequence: CASSIDSSVYEQYF.

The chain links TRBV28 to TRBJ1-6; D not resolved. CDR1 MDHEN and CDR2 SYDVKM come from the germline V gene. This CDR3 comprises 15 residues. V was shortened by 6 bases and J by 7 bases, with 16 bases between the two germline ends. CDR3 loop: CASRSPELPNSPLHF. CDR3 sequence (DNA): TGTGCCAGCAGGTCCCCGGAACTACCGAATTCACCCCTCCACTTT.

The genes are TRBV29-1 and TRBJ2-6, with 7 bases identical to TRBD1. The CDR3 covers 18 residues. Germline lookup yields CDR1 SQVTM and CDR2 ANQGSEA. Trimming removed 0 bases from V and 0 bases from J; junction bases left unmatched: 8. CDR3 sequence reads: CSVEDRQGRHSGANVLTF. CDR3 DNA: TGCAGCGTTGAAGATCGACAGGGAAGGCACTCTGGGGCCAACGTCCTGACTTTC.

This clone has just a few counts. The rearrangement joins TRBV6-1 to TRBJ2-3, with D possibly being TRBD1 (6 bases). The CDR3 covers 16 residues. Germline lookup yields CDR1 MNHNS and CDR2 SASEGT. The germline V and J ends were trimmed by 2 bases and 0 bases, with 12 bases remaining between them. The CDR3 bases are TGTGCCAGCAGTGAACAGGGGTCCTCTAGCACAGATACGCAGTATTTT. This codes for CASSEQGSSSTDTQYF.

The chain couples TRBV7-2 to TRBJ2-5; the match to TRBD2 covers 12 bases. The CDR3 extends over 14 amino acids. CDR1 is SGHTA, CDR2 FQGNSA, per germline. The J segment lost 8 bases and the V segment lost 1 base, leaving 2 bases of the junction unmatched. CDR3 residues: CASSLGLAGATQYF. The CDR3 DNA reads TGTGCCAGCAGCTTAGGACTAGCGGGAGCAACCCAGTACTTC.

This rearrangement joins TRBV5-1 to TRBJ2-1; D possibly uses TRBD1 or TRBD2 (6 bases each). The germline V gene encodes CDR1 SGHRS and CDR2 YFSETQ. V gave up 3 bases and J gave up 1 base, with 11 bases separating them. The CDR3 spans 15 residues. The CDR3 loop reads CASSSRRGSYNEQFF. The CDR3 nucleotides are TGCGCCAGCAGCTCCCGGAGGGGGTCCTACAATGAGCAGTTCTTC. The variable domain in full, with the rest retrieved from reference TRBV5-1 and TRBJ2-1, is KAGVTQTPRYLIKTRGQQVTLSCSPISGHRSVSWYQQTPGQGLQFLFEYFSETQRNKGNFPGRFSGRQFSNSRSEMNVSTLELGDSALYLCASSSRRGSYNEQFFGPGTRLTVL.

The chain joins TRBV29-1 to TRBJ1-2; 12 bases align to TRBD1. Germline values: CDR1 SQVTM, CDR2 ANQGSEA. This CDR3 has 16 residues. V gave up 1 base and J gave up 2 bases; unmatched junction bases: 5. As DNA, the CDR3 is TGCAGCGTTGAAGGGGACAGGGGGCGAGACAACTATGGCTACACCTTC. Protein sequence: CSVEGDRGRDNYGYTF.

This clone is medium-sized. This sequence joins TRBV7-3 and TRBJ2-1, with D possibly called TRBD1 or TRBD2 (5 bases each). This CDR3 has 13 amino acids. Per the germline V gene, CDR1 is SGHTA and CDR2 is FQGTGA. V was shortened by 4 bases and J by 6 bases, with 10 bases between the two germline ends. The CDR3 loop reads CASSSGTSNEQFF. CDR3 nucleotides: TGTGCCAGCAGCTCCGGGACCAGCAATGAGCAGTTCTTC.

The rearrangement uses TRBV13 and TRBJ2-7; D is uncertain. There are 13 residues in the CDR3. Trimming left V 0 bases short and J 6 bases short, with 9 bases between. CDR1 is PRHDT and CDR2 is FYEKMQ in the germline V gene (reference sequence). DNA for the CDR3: TGTGCCAGCAGCTTAGGCGGCTTCGGCGAGCAGTACTTC. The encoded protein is CASSLGGFGEQYF.

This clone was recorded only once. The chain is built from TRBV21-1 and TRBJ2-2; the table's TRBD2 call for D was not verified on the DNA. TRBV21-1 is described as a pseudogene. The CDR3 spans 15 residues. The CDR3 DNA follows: TGTGCCAGCATCGAGCGGGAGAAGAGCACCGGGGAGCTGTTTTTT. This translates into CASIEREKSTGELFF.